This note documents a single TCR beta chain sequence. The CDR3 covers 15 residues. Looked up from germline, CDR1 is MNHEY and CDR2 is SVGAGI. The ends were cut back, 4 bases at V and 2 bases at J, with 13 bases in the middle. In the source study's methods: How many nucleated cells were present was estimated from reference gene primer amplification. The assay was immunoSEQ multiplex PCR, and TCRdb's table has in-frame clones only and misses some. V and J calls plus clone size are reproduced from that table; the DNA served to infer D and trimming. There are more than 95,000 clones in the sample; 85% occur only once, and under 3.5% lies in the top ten. This sample is drawn from a study of blood T cell repertoires in COVID-19. Across the study: Nucleic acid was either cDNA or gDNA, and it came from T cells, B-cell-depleted T cells, or PBMCs.

J is TRBJ2-3 and V is TRBV6-5; tentatively, D is TRBD2 (6 bases). Sequenced sample: peripheral blood. This receptor was taken from a woman older than 75 with COVID-19, enrolled during active disease. The CDR3 spells CASSFLAAPTDTQYF. The CDR3 DNA is TGTGCCAGCAGTTTTTTAGCGGCTCCCACAGATACGCAGTATTTT.